Below are 26 T cell receptor beta chains sequenced from a single sample in a study of blood T cell repertoires in COVID-19. Using immunoSEQ multiplex PCR, the repertoire was profiled, and TCRdb retains in-frame clones only, with some absent. The sample lists hundreds of thousands of clones, around 80% occurring once. Material for sequencing was PBMCs or T cells enriched from blood (not recorded which). These receptor sequences come from a man aged 35 to 55 who had been exposed to COVID-19.

This rearrangement joins TRBV11-2 to TRBJ2-1; possible D gene TRBD2, 6 bases. V was trimmed by 4 bases and J by 1 base, leaving 14 bases between them. The germline CDR1 and CDR2 sequences are SGHAT and FQNNGV. There are 16 residues in the CDR3. The CDR3 sequence is CASSSRDSPSYNEQFF. CDR3 DNA: TGTGCCAGCAGCTCCCGGGACTCGCCGTCCTACAATGAGCAGTTCTTC. The full variable domain, completed using reference TRBV11-2 and TRBJ2-1, is EAGVAQSPRYKIIEKRQSVAFWCNPISGHATLYWYQQILGQGPKLLIQFQNNGVVDDSQLPKDRFSAERLKGVDSTLKIQPAKLEDSAVYLCASSSRDSPSYNEQFFGPGTRLTVL.

This chain uses TRBV5-4 with TRBJ2-1; unclear D gene. Germline-derived CDR1 and CDR2 are SGHNT and YYREEE (reference sequence). The CDR3 has 18 amino acids. V lost 4 bases and J 7 bases, leaving 27 bases between the germline ends. DNA for the CDR3: TGTGCCAGCAGCGTTACCCCTCCGAGCGAGTTGGGTAGGAATGAGCAGTTCTTC. Its protein is CASSVTPPSELGRNEQFF.

The rearrangement uses TRBV21-1 and TRBJ1-2. TRBV21-1 is listed as a pseudogene. The CDR3 extends over 12 amino acids. The CDR3 sequence is CASSVIVYGYTF. The CDR3 DNA is TGTGCCAGCAGCGTTATCGTCTATGGCTACACCTTC.

This rearrangement joins TRBV29-1 to TRBJ2-5; tentatively, D is TRBD2 (6 bases). CDR1 SQVTM and CDR2 ANQGSEA come from the germline V gene. The CDR3 loop spans 13 amino acids. V was pared by 7 bases and J by 5 bases, with 17 bases between. The CDR3 nucleotides read TGCAGCGCCCGGGGGAGTGGCGGGGAGACCCAGTACTTC. Translated, it gives CSARGSGGETQYF.

The chain links TRBV30 to TRBJ2-2, with D possibly matching TRBD2 (5 bases). The CDR3 is made up of 14 amino acids. Germline lookup yields CDR1 GTSNPN and CDR2 SVGIG (reference sequence). V lost 4 bases to trimming and J lost 7 bases, with 16 bases between them. In DNA, the CDR3 is TGTGCCTGGAACCGGGGTCTGTCCAACGGGGAGCTGTTTTTT. It encodes CAWNRGLSNGELFF.

The chain couples TRBV27 to TRBJ1-2; D call uncertain. CDR1 is MNHEY and CDR2 is SMNVEV in the germline V gene (reference sequence). Trimming removed 0 bases at V and 4 bases at J, with 12 bases between. This CDR3 comprises 15 residues. CDR3 loop: CASSLSSGYVYGYTF. CDR3 nucleotide sequence: TGTGCCAGCAGTTTATCATCGGGGTATGTCTATGGCTACACCTTC.

This sequence joins TRBV9 and TRBJ1-6; D is unresolved. The V gene's germline CDR1 is SGDLS and CDR2 YYNGEE. V gave up 6 bases and J gave up 7 bases, with 11 bases separating them. The CDR3 is made up of 13 amino acids. CDR3 coding DNA: TGTGCCAGCACCCACGGGGAAAATTCACCCCTCCACTTT. The encoded protein is CASTHGENSPLHF.

The chain recombines TRBV14 with TRBJ1-1, with 7 bases aligning to TRBD1. Germline CDR1 reads SGHDN; CDR2 reads FVKESK. This CDR3 region has 15 residues. V shed 4 bases and J 4 bases; nucleotides not matched to a gene: 9. The chain's CDR3 is CASSPLTGSGTEAFF. For the CDR3, the DNA is TGTGCCAGCAGCCCCTTGACAGGGAGTGGCACTGAAGCTTTCTTT.

V and J are TRBV11-2 and TRBJ2-3; 12 bases fit TRBD2. The germline V gene encodes CDR1 SGHAT and CDR2 FQNNGV. The CDR3 is 16 amino acids. V lost 4 bases to trimming and J lost 4 bases; unmatched junction nucleotides: 6. In DNA, the CDR3 is TGTGCCAGCAGCTCGTACTCTAGCGGGAGGGCAGATACGCAGTATTTT. Amino acid sequence: CASSSYSSGRADTQYF.

In this sample, this clone turned up once. The gene calls are TRBV6-5 and TRBJ2-7; 11 bases are shared with TRBD1. The germline V gene encodes CDR1 MNHEY and CDR2 SVGAGI. The CDR3 totals 15 residues. V gave up 3 bases and J gave up 6 bases; unmatched junction bases: 7. Here the CDR3 reads CASSYSLGTGGEQYF. The CDR3 DNA is TGTGCCAGCAGTTATTCCCTCGGGACAGGGGGCGAGCAGTACTTC.

V gene TRBV12-3 or TRBV12-4 combines with J gene TRBJ2-3; D unclear. This CDR3 is built from 11 residues. Trimming left V 4 bases short and J 8 bases short, with 7 bases between. The CDR3 region is CASSSGSTQYF. The CDR3 DNA is TGTGCCAGCAGTTCAGGCAGTACGCAGTATTTT.

CDR3 DNA sequence: TGTGCCTTGGAAGGGGACAAACGAGGCTACACCTTC. Its protein is CALEGDKRGYTF. The gene calls are TRBV30 and TRBJ1-2, with a tentative D call TRBD1 (6 bases). Germline V CDR1 and CDR2: GTSNPN, SVGIG (reference sequence). This CDR3 comprises 12 residues. Between the trimmed V and J ends, which lost 7 bases and 8 bases, there was a span of 17 bases.

V usage is TRBV19 and J usage is TRBJ2-7; D may be TRBD2 (6 bases). This CDR3 has 16 amino acids. The germline V gene has CDR1 LNHDA and CDR2 SQIVND (reference sequence). V lost 0 bases and J lost 4, with 16 bases in between. CDR3 amino acids: CASSIDRYTSLYEQYF. The CDR3 DNA sequence: TGTGCCAGTAGTATAGATCGATACACTAGCTTATACGAGCAGTACTTC.

In its sample, this clone was seen a few times. This rearrangement joins TRBV19 to TRBJ1-1; maybe TRBD1 (6 bases). This CDR3 is 13 amino acids long. Trimming removed 9 bases at V and 1 base at J, with 12 bases between. CDR1 is LNHDA and CDR2 is SQIVND in the germline V gene (reference sequence). This CDR3 is CASQGQPNTEAFF. The DNA for the CDR3 is TGTGCCAGCCAGGGACAACCGAACACTGAAGCTTTCTTT.

V and J are TRBV28 and TRBJ2-1, with 9 bases that match TRBD2. There are 14 residues in the CDR3. V was pared by 4 bases and J by 12 bases, with 10 bases of the junction left unmatched. Germline CDR1 reads MDHEN; CDR2 reads SYDVKM. The CDR3 bases are TGTGCCAGCAGTTATATTAGCGGGAGTTGGAGGCAGTTCTTC. This translates into CASSYISGSWRQFF. Filled out from reference TRBV28 and TRBJ2-1, the complete variable domain reads DVKVTQSSRYLVKRTGEKVFLECVQDMDHENMFWYRQDPGLGLRLIYFSYDVKMKEKGDIPEGYSVSREKKERFSLILESASTNQTSMYLCASSYISGSWRQFFGPGTRLTVL.

The chain uses TRBV9 and TRBJ1-1; weak D call: TRBD1 (6 bases). The CDR3 runs to 13 residues. V was clipped by 4 bases and J by 11 bases, with 18 bases between them. The germline CDR1 and CDR2 sequences are SGDLS and YYNGEE. The CDR3 bases are TGTGCCAGCAGCTCGGGAGGGGGGACGTTGGCTTTCTTT. Residues: CASSSGGGTLAFF.

The CDR3: CASSGDRDQPQHF. In DNA, the CDR3 is TGTGCCAGCAGTGGGGACAGAGATCAGCCCCAGCATTTT. The J gene is TRBJ1-5, the V gene TRBV2, with 7 bases lining up with TRBD1. Trimming at V came to 4 bases and at J to 5 bases, leaving 2 bases not matched to a gene. This CDR3 contains 13 residues. The V gene's germline CDR1 is SNHLY and CDR2 FYNNEI.

The chain couples TRBV28 to TRBJ2-5; tentatively, D is TRBD2 (7 bases). Germline assignment: CDR1 MDHEN and CDR2 SYDVKM. This CDR3 has 13 residues. Trimming shortened V by 5 bases and J by 7 bases, and 14 bases separated the two germline ends. CDR3 loop: CASSGGAARTQYF. The CDR3 DNA reads as TGTGCCAGCAGTGGGGGGGCGGCCAGGACCCAGTACTTC.

This chain connects TRBV18 to TRBJ1-1, with 9 positions matching TRBD1. Germline lookup yields CDR1 KGHSH and CDR2 LQKENI. V gave up 3 bases and J gave up 9 bases; unmatched junction bases: 2. This CDR3 comprises 12 residues. The CDR3 nucleotides are TGTGCCAGCTCACCCGGACAGGGGCAAGCTTTCTTT. Its translation is CASSPGQGQAFF.

J is TRBJ2-7 and V is TRBV16; 13 positions match TRBD2. The V gene's germline CDR1 is KGHSY and CDR2 FQNENV. V shed 5 bases, J shed 1 base, and the junction held 17 bases outside the gene matches. CDR3 length: 20 residues. The CDR3 spells CASSASDGARTSGSSYEQYF. The CDR3 region has the DNA TGTGCCAGCAGCGCGTCGGACGGAGCCCGGACTAGCGGGAGTTCCTACGAGCAGTACTTC.

This clone was seen only a few times. The chain employs TRBV10-2 and TRBJ2-1, with D possibly TRBD2 on 6 matching bases. Trimming stripped 6 bases from V and 4 bases from J, with 10 bases between. CDR3 length: 13 amino acids. The germline CDR1 and CDR2 sequences are WSHSY and SAAADI. In DNA, the CDR3 is TGCGCCAGCAGGAGAGCGGGTTACAATGAGCAGTTCTTC. It specifies CASRRAGYNEQFF.

V usage is TRBV21-1 and J usage is TRBJ1-2. TRBV21-1 is termed a pseudogene. The CDR3 extends over 16 amino acids. The CDR3 protein is CASSKALFLGVRGYTF. In DNA, the CDR3 is TGTGCCAGCAGCAAAGCGCTTTTCCTCGGGGTGCGGGGCTACACCTTC.

This chain links TRBV19 with TRBJ1-5, with a tentative D call TRBD1 (5 bases). This CDR3 comprises 13 residues. Germline CDR1 LNHDA, CDR2 SQIVND (reference sequence). Trimming cost V 1 base and J 7 bases, with 8 bases left between them. The CDR3, as DNA: TGTGCCAGTAGTATAGCTGGGGGGCAGCCCCAGCATTTT. The encoded protein is CASSIAGGQPQHF.

V gene TRBV6-5 combines with J gene TRBJ1-1; 9 positions match TRBD1. There are 13 residues in the CDR3. Trimming took 10 bases from V and 4 from J; bases not matched to a gene: 7. Germline assignment: CDR1 MNHEY and CDR2 SVGAGI. The CDR3 DNA reads as TGTGCCATTTCAGGGACAGGGACCACTGAAGCTTTCTTT. Translation: CAISGTGTTEAFF.

The sample holds a few counts of this clone. The chain recombines TRBV30 with TRBJ1-1, with unresolved D. V dropped 4 bases and J dropped 5 bases, with 23 bases sitting between them. The germline V gene has CDR1 GTSNPN and CDR2 SVGIG (reference sequence). The CDR3 covers 16 residues. The CDR3 nucleotides are TGTGCCTGGACCCCCAGAGGGTCGGCCGCCCGGACTGAAGCTTTCTTT. Protein sequence: CAWTPRGSAARTEAFF.

A few counts support this clone. CDR3: CSASVREAGEQYF. CDR3 DNA sequence: TGCAGTGCTAGTGTGAGGGAGGCGGGGGAGCAGTACTTC. The V and J genes are TRBV20-1 and TRBJ2-7; the D gene is possibly TRBD2 (6 bases). This CDR3 region has 13 residues. CDR1 is DFQATT and CDR2 is SNEGSKA in the germline V gene (reference sequence). The V end lost 3 bases, the J end lost 7 bases, and 16 bases lay between the germline ends.